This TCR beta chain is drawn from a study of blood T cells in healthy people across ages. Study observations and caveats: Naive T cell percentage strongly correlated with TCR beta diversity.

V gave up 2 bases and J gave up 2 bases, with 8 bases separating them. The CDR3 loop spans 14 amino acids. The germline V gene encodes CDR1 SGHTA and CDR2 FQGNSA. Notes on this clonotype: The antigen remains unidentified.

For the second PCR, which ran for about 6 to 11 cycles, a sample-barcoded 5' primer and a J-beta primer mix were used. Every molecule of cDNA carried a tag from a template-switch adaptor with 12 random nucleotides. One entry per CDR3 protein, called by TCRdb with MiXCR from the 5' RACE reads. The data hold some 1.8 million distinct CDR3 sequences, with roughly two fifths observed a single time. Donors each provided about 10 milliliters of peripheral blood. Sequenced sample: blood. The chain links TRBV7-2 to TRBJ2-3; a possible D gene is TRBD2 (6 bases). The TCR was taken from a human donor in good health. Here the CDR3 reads CASSLLAYTDTQYF. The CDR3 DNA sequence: TGTGCCAGCAGCTTACTAGCGTACACAGATACGCAGTATTTT. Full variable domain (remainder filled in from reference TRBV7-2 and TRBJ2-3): GAGVSQSPSNKVTEKGKDVELRCDPISGHTALYWYRQSLGQGLEFLIYFQGNSAPDKSGLPSDRFSAERTGGSVSTLTIQRTQQEDSAVYLCASSLLAYTDTQYFGPGTRLTVL.